This T cell receptor beta chain originates from a study of cytomegalovirus exposure and HLA in healthy donors. Study outcomes and limitations: Later, an analysis showed that TCR beta chains associated with HLA were more clonally expanded than others that were equally common. A later examination showed that TCR association rates differed by HLA locus, with DRB1 most and HLA-C fewest.

Vbeta (60) and Jbeta (13) primers were used in the PCR. Only in-frame clones appear in the TCRdb table, and some are missing; sequencing was by immunoSEQ multiplex PCR. This repertoire includes some 200,000 clones. Losses at the gene ends were 5 bases for V and 0 bases for J; bases not matched to a gene: 3. This CDR3 is 15 amino acids long. CDR1 is SGHVS, CDR2 FNYEAQ, per germline. With respect to this clone: The antigen is undetermined.

The V and J genes are TRBV7-6 and TRBJ2-2; 7 nucleotides agree with TRBD2. Sequenced: PBMCs. The clonotype was recovered from a woman between 18 and 29 years old in good health and CMV-seropositive. The CDR3 is CASSRSGANTGELFF. The CDR3 DNA is TGTGCCAGCAGCCGCAGCGGGGCGAACACCGGGGAGCTGTTTTTT.